These 30 T cell receptor beta chains originate from one sample sequenced in a study of cytomegalovirus exposure and HLA in healthy donors. The assay was immunoSEQ multiplex PCR, and TCRdb's table has in-frame clones only and misses some. The sample yields 220,000 or so clones, 75% to 90% seen once. Sequenced: PBMCs. The source of these receptors is a young woman in good health and CMV-seronegative.

This chain connects TRBV28 to TRBJ2-7; 8 bases agree with TRBD1. Germline CDR1 MDHEN, CDR2 SYDVKM. The V segment lost 8 bases and the J segment 4 bases; nucleotides outside the gene matches: 4. The CDR3 extends over 12 amino acids. CDR3 protein: CASRQGIYEQYF. The CDR3 DNA reads as TGTGCCAGCCGACAGGGGATATACGAGCAGTACTTC. The full variable domain, with the rest looked up from reference TRBV28 and TRBJ2-7, is DVKVTQSSRYLVKRTGEKVFLECVQDMDHENMFWYRQDPGLGLRLIYFSYDVKMKEKGDIPEGYSVSREKKERFSLILESASTNQTSMYLCASRQGIYEQYFGPGTRLTVT.

A remark on this clone: The CDR3 does not close with the conserved phenylalanine or tryptophan, likely indicating a read error. It is unclear where the CDR3 begins or ends on the DNA, so no DNA is shown, and the CDR3 is as TCRdb lists it. The rearrangement links TRBV6-4 to TRBJ2-7. The CDR3 spans 10 residues, counting both ends. Germline V gene data show CDR1 as MRHNA and CDR2 as SNTAGT. The CDR3 is CASSDTATGA.

This clone was seen many times. This chain connects TRBV4-1 to TRBJ1-2, with 7 bases identical to TRBD1. This CDR3 contains 13 residues. Germline CDR1 is MGHRA and CDR2 is YSYEKL. J gave up 8 bases and V 1 base, and 4 bases lay outside the gene matches. CDR3 sequence (DNA): TGCGCCAGCAGCCAAGTAGACAGGGAGGGCTACACCTTC. Amino acid sequence: CASSQVDREGYTF.

The chain is built from TRBV19 and TRBJ2-1, with unresolved D. The length of the CDR3 is 13 residues. CDR1 and CDR2 (germline): LNHDA, SQIVND (reference sequence). V was trimmed by 6 bases and J by 2 bases, leaving 8 bases between them. This CDR3 reads CASSLVPYNEQFF. The CDR3 region has the DNA TGTGCCAGTAGCCTAGTCCCCTACAATGAGCAGTTCTTC.

This chain joins TRBV28 and TRBJ1-2, with D possibly being TRBD1 (5 bases). This CDR3 has 13 residues. Trimming took off 2 bases at V and 4 bases at J, with 8 bases between the two ends. Germline assignment: CDR1 MDHEN and CDR2 SYDVKM. In DNA form, the CDR3 reads TGTGCCAGCAGTTTAGAGGGGATCTATGGCTACACCTTC. This encodes CASSLEGIYGYTF.

The chain employs TRBV5-4 and TRBJ2-2; possibly TRBD1 for D (6 bases). V dropped 2 bases and J dropped 4 bases, with 9 bases sitting between them. This CDR3 has 14 residues. The germline V gene has CDR1 SGHNT and CDR2 YYREEE (reference sequence). The CDR3 here is CASSFGQITGELFF. CDR3 nucleotide sequence: TGTGCCAGCAGCTTCGGACAGATCACCGGGGAGCTGTTTTTT.

DNA of the CDR3: TGCGCCAGCAGACGGGACTACAAAAGCTCCTACGAGCAGTACTTC. It yields the protein CASRRDYKSSYEQYF. The chain carries TRBV5-1 and TRBJ2-7, with 7 bases matching TRBD2. V was pared by 5 bases and J by 0 bases, with 8 bases of the junction left unmatched. The CDR3 is made up of 15 amino acids. CDR1 and CDR2 from the germline V gene are SGHRS and YFSETQ.

The chain uses TRBV6-6 and TRBJ2-7; D remains unclear. The ends were cut back, 5 bases at V and 9 bases at J, with 17 bases in the middle. This CDR3 has 13 residues. CDR1 and CDR2 (germline): MNHNY, SVGAGI (reference sequence). CDR3 coding DNA: TGTGCCAGCAGTCCCGCCAAGGGAAGTAGGCAGTACTTC. Translated: CASSPAKGSRQYF.

This clone was observed a handful of times. The chain combines TRBV30 with TRBJ1-3, with D perhaps TRBD1 (5 bases). This CDR3 spans 15 amino acids. Germline-derived CDR1 and CDR2 are GTSNPN and SVGIG (reference sequence). V lost 2 bases and J 0 bases, leaving 11 bases between the germline ends. The CDR3 sequence: CAWSMGRSSGNTIYF. The CDR3 region has the DNA TGTGCCTGGAGTATGGGACGGAGCTCTGGAAACACCATATATTTT. Based on the CDR3 plus reference TRBV30 and TRBJ1-3, the full variable domain is SQTIHQWPATLVQPVGSPLSLECTVEGTSNPNLYWYRQAAGRGLQLLFYSVGIGQISSEVPQNLSASRPQDRQFILSSKKLLLSDSGFYLCAWSMGRSSGNTIYFGEGSWLTVV.

V is TRBV5-1 and J is TRBJ2-3; 8 positions agree with TRBD1. The CDR3 sequence is 16 residues long. Germline V gene sequence: CDR1 SGHRS, CDR2 YFSETQ. The trim removed 3 bases at V and 6 bases at J, leaving 12 bases unmatched. CDR3 sequence: CASSYNGQGESDTQYF. The CDR3 DNA reads as TGCGCCAGCAGCTATAACGGACAGGGTGAAAGTGATACGCAGTATTTT.

The chain joins TRBV5-1 to TRBJ1-2; the D is unclear. Germline V lookup: CDR1 SGHRS, CDR2 YFSETQ. The CDR3 extends over 12 amino acids. Trimming shortened V by 0 bases and J by 6 bases, and 6 bases separated the two germline ends. In nucleotides, the CDR3 is TGCGCCAGCAGCTTGGATGGCAATGGCTACACCTTC. This gives the protein CASSLDGNGYTF.

The chain links TRBV6-5 to TRBJ1-5; no clear D gene. The CDR3 loop spans 13 amino acids. V lost 6 bases to trimming and J lost 9 bases, with 15 bases between them. CDR1 and CDR2 from the germline V gene are MNHEY and SVGAGI. CDR3 sequence reads: CASRRTAQGPQHF. The DNA of the CDR3 is TGTGCCAGCAGAAGAACCGCCCAAGGGCCCCAGCATTTT.

The V and J genes are TRBV19 and TRBJ2-4; D tentatively fits TRBD1 or TRBD2 (7 bases each). V dropped 11 bases and J dropped 7 bases, with 15 bases sitting between them. This CDR3 is built from 12 residues. CDR1 LNHDA and CDR2 SQIVND come from the germline V gene (reference sequence). The CDR3 coding sequence is TGTGCCGCCGGGACAGCGGGGAACATTCAGTACTTC. Protein product: CAAGTAGNIQYF.

The chain joins TRBV5-1 to TRBJ2-7; no clear D. Trimming pared 4 bases from V and 1 base from J, leaving 9 bases between. Per the germline V gene, CDR1 is SGHRS and CDR2 is YFSETQ. CDR3 length equals 13 residues. CDR3 DNA: TGCGCCAGCAGCGTGCCCCAGTCCTACGAGCAGTACTTC. It is translated as CASSVPQSYEQYF.

The CDR3 nucleotides read TGTGCCAGCAGCTTAGCCGAGGGTTGGCATCAGCCCCAGCATTTT. This codes for CASSLAEGWHQPQHF. The rearrangement joins TRBV7-8 to TRBJ1-5; D is undetermined. Per germline, CDR1 SGHVS and CDR2 FQNEAQ. The CDR3 has 15 amino acids. The ends were cut back, 0 bases at V and 5 bases at J, with 11 bases in the middle.

J is TRBJ2-7 and V is TRBV25-1; 9 bases align to TRBD1. Germline V gives CDR1 MGHDK, CDR2 SYGVNS. Trimming took 10 bases from V and 5 from J; bases not matched to a gene: 6. CDR3 length: 12 residues. CDR3 coding DNA: TGTGCCACCTCACAGGGGGCGAACGAGCAGTACTTC. Translation gives CATSQGANEQYF.

The chain has TRBV28 and TRBJ2-7; D is unclear. This CDR3 spans 11 amino acids. V dropped 4 bases and J dropped 7 bases, with 8 bases sitting between them. Germline V CDR1 and CDR2: MDHEN, SYDVKM. The CDR3 protein is CASSSAIEQYF. CDR3 in DNA: TGTGCCAGCAGTTCGGCGATAGAGCAGTACTTC.

The chain is built from TRBV30 and TRBJ2-5; D is undetermined. With 5 bases removed from V and 5 bases from J, the gap between germline ends came to 6 bases. CDR3 length equals 10 residues. Germline assignment: CDR1 GTSNPN and CDR2 SVGIG (reference sequence). The CDR3 region is CAWASETQYF. CDR3 sequence (DNA): TGTGCCTGGGCATCGGAGACCCAGTACTTC.

The chain carries TRBV6-5 and TRBJ2-1; the D gene is possibly TRBD2 (6 bases). Germline CDR1 is MNHEY and CDR2 is SVGAGI. V shed 6 bases and J shed 5 bases, with 17 bases lying between them. The CDR3 consists of 15 residues. The CDR3 spells CASSRGLAKDNEQFF. The CDR3 DNA follows: TGTGCCAGCAGCCGAGGGCTAGCGAAAGACAATGAGCAGTTCTTC.

The chain combines TRBV6-5 with TRBJ1-6; tentatively, D is TRBD1 (6 bases). The CDR3 covers 15 residues. The germline gives CDR1 MNHEY, CDR2 SVGAGI. Trimming stripped 5 bases from V and 6 bases from J, with 14 bases between. The DNA of the CDR3 is TGTGCCAGCAGTCCCCAGGGGAGAGGTAATTCACCCCTCCACTTT. Translated: CASSPQGRGNSPLHF.

The sample holds one count of this clone. V usage is TRBV27 and J usage is TRBJ2-7; D is possibly TRBD2 (6 bases). Looked up from germline, CDR1 is MNHEY and CDR2 is SMNVEV (reference sequence). This CDR3 region has 17 residues. V lost 2 bases and J lost 1, with 18 bases in between. The CDR3 loop reads CASSLTLSRETSYEQYF. The CDR3 DNA reads as TGTGCCAGCAGTTTAACCTTAAGCCGGGAGACTTCCTACGAGCAGTACTTC.

Turning to this clone: At the DNA level, this CDR3 is encoded by other sequences in the same sample as well. This chain joins TRBV5-1 and TRBJ2-2; D unresolved. The V gene's germline CDR1 is SGHRS and CDR2 YFSETQ. Trimming cost V 0 bases and J 0 bases, with 6 bases left between them. CDR3 length equals 15 residues. CDR3 sequence: CASSLGGTNTGELFF. CDR3 sequence (DNA): TGCGCCAGCAGCTTGGGGGGAACGAACACCGGGGAGCTGTTTTTT.

This clone was seen only a few times. The rearrangement uses TRBV7-2 and TRBJ1-1; no reliable D call. Trimming shortened V by 1 base and J by 8 bases, and 17 bases separated the two germline ends. The CDR3 is made up of 15 amino acids. Germline-derived CDR1 and CDR2 are SGHTA and FQGNSA. CDR3 bases: TGTGCCAGCAGCTTAGACGGCAGTCGAGGGCAGGAAGCTTTCTTT. As protein: CASSLDGSRGQEAFF.

This sequence joins TRBV18 and TRBJ2-1, with 11 bases matching TRBD1. Germline V gives CDR1 KGHSH, CDR2 LQKENI. The CDR3 runs to 15 residues. V was pared by 2 bases and J by 4 bases, with 1 base of the junction left unmatched. The DNA for the CDR3 is TGTGCCAGCTCACCAGGGACAGGGGGATACAATGAGCAGTTCTTC. Protein: CASSPGTGGYNEQFF.

The chain combines TRBV5-1 with TRBJ1-3; TRBD1 matches 7 bases. Unmatched junction bases numbered 8, after V lost 2 bases and J lost 3 bases. In germline, CDR1 is SGHRS, CDR2 YFSETQ. The CDR3 consists of 16 residues. The chain's CDR3 is CASSLDEGAFGNTIYF. The CDR3 bases are TGCGCCAGCAGCTTAGATGAGGGGGCTTTTGGAAACACCATATATTTT.

The J gene is TRBJ1-6, the V gene TRBV6-6; 7 bases agree with TRBD1. This CDR3 is 15 amino acids long. V trimming: 5 bases; J trimming: 4 bases; junction bases outside the gene matches: 5. Germline assignment: CDR1 MNHNY and CDR2 SVGAGI (reference sequence). The CDR3 is CASSKTGQYNSPLHF. The CDR3 DNA follows: TGTGCCAGCAGTAAGACGGGACAGTATAATTCACCCCTCCACTTT.

The rearrangement joins TRBV27 to TRBJ1-6; D unclear. Germline V gives CDR1 MNHEY, CDR2 SMNVEV (reference sequence). CDR3 length equals 16 residues. V was pared by 6 bases and J by 1 base, with 13 bases between. The DNA for the CDR3 is TGTGCCAGCAGCCCCCTGGGAGGTTCCTATAATTCACCCCTCCACTTT. This translates into CASSPLGGSYNSPLHF.

The chain links TRBV10-1 to TRBJ2-5; 11 nucleotides align to TRBD2. The germline V gene has CDR1 WNHNN and CDR2 SYGVQD (reference sequence). The CDR3 is 13 residues long. V dropped 8 bases and J dropped 3; count of bases not matched to a gene: 2. The CDR3 nucleotides are TGCGCCAGCGGGACTAGCGGAGAAGAGACCCAGTACTTC. Translation gives CASGTSGEETQYF.

The chain is built from TRBV11-2 and TRBJ2-5, with a possible D match to TRBD1 (6 bases). Trimming pared 6 bases from V and 5 bases from J, leaving 13 bases between. CDR1 and CDR2 from the germline V gene are SGHAT and FQNNGV. This CDR3 region has 13 residues. CDR3 nucleotides: TGTGCCAGCAGAATACAGGGTAGGGAGACCCAGTACTTC. It codes for CASRIQGRETQYF.

About this clone itself: Other nucleotide sequences from this sample produce the same CDR3. V usage is TRBV7-3 and J usage is TRBJ1-2; the D gene is possibly TRBD1 (5 bases). The CDR3 runs 13 residues. V was shortened by 6 bases and J by 2 bases, with 10 bases between the two germline ends. Looked up from germline, CDR1 is SGHTA and CDR2 is FQGTGA. The DNA of the CDR3 is TGTGCCAGCAGTCCCGGGACCAACTATGGCTACACCTTC. Its protein is CASSPGTNYGYTF.